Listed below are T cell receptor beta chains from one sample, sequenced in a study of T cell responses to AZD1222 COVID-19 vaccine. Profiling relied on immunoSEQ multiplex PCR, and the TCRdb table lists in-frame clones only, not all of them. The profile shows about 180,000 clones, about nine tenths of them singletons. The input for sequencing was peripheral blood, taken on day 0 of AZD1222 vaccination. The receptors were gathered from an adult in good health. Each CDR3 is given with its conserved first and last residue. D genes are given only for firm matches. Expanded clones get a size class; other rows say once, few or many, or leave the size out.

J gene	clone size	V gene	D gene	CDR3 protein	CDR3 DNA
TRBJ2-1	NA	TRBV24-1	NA	CATSRSGVNEQFF	TGTGCCACCAGTCGGTCAGGGGTGAATGAGCAGTTCTTC
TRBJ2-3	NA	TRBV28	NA	CASSPSLSTDTQYF	TGTGCCAGCAGTCCCTCGTTAAGCACAGATACGCAGTATTTT
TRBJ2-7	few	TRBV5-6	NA	CASSLKRYEQYF	TGTGCCAGCAGCTTGAAGCGATACGAGCAGTACTTC
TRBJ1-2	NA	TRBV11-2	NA	CASSLTGSGAYGYTF	TGTGCCAGCAGCTTAACAGGGTCTGGCGCTTATGGCTACACCTTC
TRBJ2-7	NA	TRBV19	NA	CASRGTDLYEQYF	TGTGCCAGTAGGGGGACGGACCTCTACGAGCAGTACTTC
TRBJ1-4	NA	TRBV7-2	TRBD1	CASSPSRDRVSNEKLFF	TGTGCCAGCAGCCCGTCCCGGGACAGGGTTTCTAATGAAAAACTGTTTTTT
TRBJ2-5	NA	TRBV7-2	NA	CASSLRMGGRETQYF	TGTGCCAGCAGCTTACGGATGGGGGGGCGAGAGACCCAGTACTTC
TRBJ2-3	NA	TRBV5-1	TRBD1	CASSLVQDRASDTQYF	TGCGCCAGCAGCTTGGTGCAGGACAGGGCGTCGGATACGCAGTATTTT
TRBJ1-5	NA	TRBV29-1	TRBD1	CSVITGGNQPQHF	TGCAGCGTGATTACAGGGGGAAATCAGCCCCAGCATTTT
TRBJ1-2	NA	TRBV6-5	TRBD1	CASMTGPYGYTF	TGTGCCAGCATGACAGGGCCCTATGGCTACACCTTC
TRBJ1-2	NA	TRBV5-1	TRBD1	CASSPRDREGGYTF	TGCGCCAGCAGCCCTCGGGACAGGGAGGGCGGCTACACCTTC
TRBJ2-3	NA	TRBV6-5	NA	CASGIQDHTDTQYF	TGTGCCAGCGGCATCCAAGATCACACAGATACGCAGTATTTT
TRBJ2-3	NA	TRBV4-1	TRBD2	CASSQGPGGTDTQYF	TGCGCCAGCAGCCAGGGACCGGGGGGGACAGATACGCAGTATTTT
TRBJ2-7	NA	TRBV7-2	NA	CASSNRQRSSYEQYF	TGTGCCAGCAGCAACCGACAGAGGAGCTCCTACGAGCAGTACTTC
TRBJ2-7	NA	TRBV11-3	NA	CASSRGQSYEQYF	TGTGCCAGCAGTCGCGGACAGTCCTACGAGCAGTACTTC
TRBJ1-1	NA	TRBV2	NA	CASSVSGGATEAFF	TGTGCCAGCAGTGTCAGTGGGGGGGCCACTGAAGCTTTCTTT
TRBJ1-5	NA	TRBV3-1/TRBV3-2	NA	CASSQDRSETGSNQPQHF	TGTGCCAGCAGCCAAGATCGATCCGAGACAGGATCCAATCAGCCCCAGCATTTT
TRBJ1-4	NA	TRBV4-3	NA	CASSPSRGAGEKLFF	TGCGCCAGCAGCCCCTCCCGGGGGGCAGGCGAAAAACTGTTTTTT
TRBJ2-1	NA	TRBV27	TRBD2	CASSLAGGSYNEQFF	TGTGCCAGCAGCCTAGCGGGGGGCTCCTACAATGAGCAGTTCTTC
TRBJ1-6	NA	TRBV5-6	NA	CASSVGRRVSYNSPLHF	TGTGCCAGCAGCGTAGGACGGAGGGTGTCCTATAATTCACCCCTCCACTTT
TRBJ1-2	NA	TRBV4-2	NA	CASSQIGASGYTF	TGTGCCAGCAGCCAAATTGGGGCTTCTGGCTACACCTTC
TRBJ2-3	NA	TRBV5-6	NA	CASSSTGTDTQYF	TGTGCCAGCAGCTCGACAGGCACAGATACGCAGTATTTT
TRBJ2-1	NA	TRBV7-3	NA	CASSLMPGLDSYNEQFF	TGTGCCAGCAGCTTAATGCCCGGGCTGGACTCCTACAATGAGCAGTTCTTC
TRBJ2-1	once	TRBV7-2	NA	CASSHQARRGNNEQFF	TGTGCCAGCAGCCATCAGGCCAGGAGGGGGAACAATGAGCAGTTCTTC
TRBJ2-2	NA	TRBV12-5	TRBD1	CASARTGGTGELFF	TGTGCTAGTGCCCGGACAGGGGGCACCGGGGAGCTGTTTTTT
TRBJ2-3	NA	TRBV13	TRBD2	CASSLAGLSTDTQYF	TGTGCCAGCAGCTTAGCGGGACTATCGACAGATACGCAGTATTTT
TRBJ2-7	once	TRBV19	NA	CASSISLTSGPSYEQYF	TGTGCCAGTAGTATTTCCCTGACCTCCGGACCGTCCTACGAGCAGTACTTC
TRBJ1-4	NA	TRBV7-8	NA	CASRNFRWEKLFF	TGTGCCAGTCGCAATTTTAGGTGGGAAAAACTGTTTTTT
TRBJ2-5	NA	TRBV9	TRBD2	CASSVGVAGRHEGTQYF	TGTGCCAGCAGCGTAGGGGTAGCGGGTCGGCACGAGGGGACCCAGTACTTC
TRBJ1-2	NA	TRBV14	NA	CASSETELHLGYTF	TGTGCCAGCAGCGAAACGGAGTTACACCTTGGCTACACCTTC
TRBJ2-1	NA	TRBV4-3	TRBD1	CASSQQTGENEQFF	TGCGCCAGCAGCCAGCAGACAGGGGAAAATGAGCAGTTCTTC
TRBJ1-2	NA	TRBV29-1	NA	CSVPARGSTVGYTF	TGCAGCGTCCCGGCTCGGGGATCGACTGTTGGCTACACCTTC
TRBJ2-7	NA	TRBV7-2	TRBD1	CASRSGQGASYEQYF	TGTGCCAGCAGATCGGGACAGGGGGCTTCCTACGAGCAGTACTTC
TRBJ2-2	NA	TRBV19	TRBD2	CASSPRLAGLSNTGELFF	TGTGCCAGTAGTCCCCGACTAGCGGGGTTATCGAACACCGGGGAGCTGTTTTTT
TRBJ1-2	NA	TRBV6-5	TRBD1	CASRWTGEAYGYTF	TGTGCCAGCAGATGGACAGGGGAGGCCTATGGCTACACCTTC
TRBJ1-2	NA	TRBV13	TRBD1	CASSLTAGQENYGYTF	TGTGCCAGCAGCTTAACGGCGGGACAGGAAAACTATGGCTACACCTTC
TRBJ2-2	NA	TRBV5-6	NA	CASSLSGELFF	TGTGCCAGCAGCTTGTCCGGGGAGCTGTTTTTT
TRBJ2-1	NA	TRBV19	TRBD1	CASSIGNPGGRNEQFF	TGTGCCAGTAGTATAGGGAATCCAGGGGGCCGAAATGAGCAGTTCTTC
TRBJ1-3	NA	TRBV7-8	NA	CASSLGEGEGNTIYF	TGTGCCAGCAGCTTAGGGGAAGGAGAAGGAAACACCATATATTTT